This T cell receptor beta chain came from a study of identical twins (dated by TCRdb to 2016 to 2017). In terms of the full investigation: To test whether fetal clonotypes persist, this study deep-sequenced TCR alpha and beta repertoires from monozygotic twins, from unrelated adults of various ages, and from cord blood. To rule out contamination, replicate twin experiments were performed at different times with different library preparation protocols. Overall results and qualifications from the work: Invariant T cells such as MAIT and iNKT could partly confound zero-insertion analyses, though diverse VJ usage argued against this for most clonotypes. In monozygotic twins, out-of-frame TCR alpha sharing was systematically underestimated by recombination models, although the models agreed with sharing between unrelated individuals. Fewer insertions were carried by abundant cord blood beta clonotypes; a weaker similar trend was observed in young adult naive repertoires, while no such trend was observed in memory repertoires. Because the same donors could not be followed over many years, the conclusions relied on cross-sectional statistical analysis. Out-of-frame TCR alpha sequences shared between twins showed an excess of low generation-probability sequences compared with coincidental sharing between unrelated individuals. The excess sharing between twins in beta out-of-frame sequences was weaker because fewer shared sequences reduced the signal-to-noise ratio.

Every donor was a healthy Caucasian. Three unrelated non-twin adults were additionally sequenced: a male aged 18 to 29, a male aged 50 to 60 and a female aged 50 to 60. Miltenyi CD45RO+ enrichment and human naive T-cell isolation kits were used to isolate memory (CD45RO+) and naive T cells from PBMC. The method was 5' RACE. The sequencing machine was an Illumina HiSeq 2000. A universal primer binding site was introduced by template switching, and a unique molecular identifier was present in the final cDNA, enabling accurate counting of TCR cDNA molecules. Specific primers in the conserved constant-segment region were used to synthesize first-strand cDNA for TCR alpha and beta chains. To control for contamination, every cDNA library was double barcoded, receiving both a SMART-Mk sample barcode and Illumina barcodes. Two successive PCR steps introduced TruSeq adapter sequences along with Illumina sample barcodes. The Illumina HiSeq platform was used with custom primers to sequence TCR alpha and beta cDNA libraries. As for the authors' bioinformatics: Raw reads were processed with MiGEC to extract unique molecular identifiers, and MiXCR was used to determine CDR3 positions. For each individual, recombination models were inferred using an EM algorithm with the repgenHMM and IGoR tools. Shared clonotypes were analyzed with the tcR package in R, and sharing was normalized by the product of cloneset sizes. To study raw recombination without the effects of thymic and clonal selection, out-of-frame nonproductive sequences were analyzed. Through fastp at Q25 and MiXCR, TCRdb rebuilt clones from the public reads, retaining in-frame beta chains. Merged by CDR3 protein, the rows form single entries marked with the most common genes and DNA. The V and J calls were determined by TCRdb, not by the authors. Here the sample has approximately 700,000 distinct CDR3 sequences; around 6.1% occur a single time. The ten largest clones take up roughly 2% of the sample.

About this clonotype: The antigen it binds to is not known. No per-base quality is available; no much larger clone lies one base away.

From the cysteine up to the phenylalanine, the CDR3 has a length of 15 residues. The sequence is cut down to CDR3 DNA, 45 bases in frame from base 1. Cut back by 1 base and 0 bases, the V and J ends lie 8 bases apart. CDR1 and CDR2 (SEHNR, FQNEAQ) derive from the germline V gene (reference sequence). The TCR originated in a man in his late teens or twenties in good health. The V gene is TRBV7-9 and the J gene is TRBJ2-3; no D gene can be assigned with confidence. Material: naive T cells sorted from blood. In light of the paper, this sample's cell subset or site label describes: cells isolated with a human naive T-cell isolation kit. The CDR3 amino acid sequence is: CASSLGTLSTDTQYF. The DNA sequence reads TGTGCCAGCAGCTTAGGGACCCTCAGCACAGATACGCAGTATTTT.